This is a list of T cell receptor beta chains from one sample in a study of tumor-infiltrating lymphocytes in primary liver carcinoma. One entry per CDR3 protein results from TCRdb running MiXCR on the multiplex PCR reads. The sample gives about 200,000 distinct CDR3 sequences, just under 85% of which show up once; about a sixth is in the top ten. The sample was tumor tissue from primary liver carcinoma. The receptors originated from a man aged 40-55 years with primary liver carcinoma and hepatitis B virus infection. The CDR3 runs from the conserved cysteine through the conserved F or W. D genes are given only for firm matches. Rows may omit the clone size; those that give it use once, few, many or a size class.

D: NA; length: 14; size: NA; J: TRBJ2-7; V: TRBV28; CDR3: CASFPFGGSYEQHF; DNA: TGTGCCAGTTTCCCATTCGGCGGCTCCTACGAGCAGCACTTC
D: NA; length: 12; size: NA; J: TRBJ2-3; V: TRBV29-1; CDR3: CSSGHSTDTQYF; DNA: TGCAGCTCCGGCCATAGCACAGATACGCAGTATTTT
D: NA; length: 14; size: NA; J: TRBJ1-5; V: TRBV6-1; CDR3: CASMEGVGNQPQHF; DNA: TGTGCCAGCATGGAGGGGGTCGGCAATCAACCCCAGCATTTT
D: NA; length: 15; size: NA; J: TRBJ2-2; V: TRBV6-2/TRBV6-3; CDR3: CGSSWAASNTGELFF; DNA: TGTGGCAGCAGTTGGGCAGCCTCAAACACCGGGGAGCTGTTTTTT
D: NA; length: 12; size: NA; J: TRBJ2-2; V: TRBV5-6; CDR3: CASNKTTRELFF; DNA: TGTGCCAGCAACAAGACCACTCGAGAGCTGTTTTTT
D: NA; length: 16; size: NA; J: TRBJ2-1; V: TRBV11-1; CDR3: CTSSPGSSEIFNEQFF; DNA: TGTACCAGCAGCCCAGGCAGTAGCGAGATCTTTAATGAGCAGTTCTTC
D: TRBD1; length: 17; size: once; J: TRBJ2-4; V: TRBV12-3/TRBV12-4; CDR3: CASSLFSPGQGTNIEYF; DNA: TGTGCCAGCAGCCTTTTTAGCCCGGGACAGGGTACAAACATTGAGTACTTC
D: NA; length: 12; size: NA; J: TRBJ1-1; V: TRBV12-3/TRBV12-4; CDR3: CAITPGNTEAFF; DNA: TGTGCCATCACCCCAGGGAATACTGAAGCTTTCTTT
D: TRBD2; length: 15; size: NA; J: TRBJ2-1; V: TRBV11-2; CDR3: CASSLSGPLENEQFF; DNA: TGTGCCAGCAGCCTTAGCGGGCCTCTCGAGAATGAGCAGTTCTTC
D: NA; length: 16; size: NA; J: TRBJ2-1; V: TRBV29-1; CDR3: CSVPGVAEGGNYEQFF; DNA: TGCAGCGTTCCCGGGGTGGCCGAGGGGGGAAATTATGAGCAGTTCTTT
D: NA; length: 14; size: NA; J: TRBJ2-5; V: TRBV4-1; CDR3: CATSQDVGRETRYF; DNA: TGCGCCACCAGCCAAGATGTAGGTCGGGAGACCCGGTACTTC
D: NA; length: 14; size: NA; J: TRBJ1-2; V: TRBV10-2; CDR3: CASSGRGMNYGYTF; DNA: TGCGCCAGCAGTGGGCGGGGGATGAACTATGGTTACACCTTC
D: NA; length: 13; size: NA; J: TRBJ2-3; V: TRBV5-4; CDR3: CASSSRQADTQCF; DNA: TGTGCCAGCAGCTCCCGACAAGCAGATACGCAGTGTTTT
D: TRBD1; length: 13; size: once; J: TRBJ2-7; V: TRBV29-1; CDR3: CSPGTGTSYKQYF; DNA: TGCAGCCCCGGGACAGGGACATCCTACAAGCAGTACTTC
D: TRBD1; length: 17; size: NA; J: TRBJ2-2; V: TRBV5-6; CDR3: CASNSTWDRGGTGELFF; DNA: TGTGCCAGCAACTCCACCTGGGACAGGGGTGGCACCGGGGAGCTGTTTTTT